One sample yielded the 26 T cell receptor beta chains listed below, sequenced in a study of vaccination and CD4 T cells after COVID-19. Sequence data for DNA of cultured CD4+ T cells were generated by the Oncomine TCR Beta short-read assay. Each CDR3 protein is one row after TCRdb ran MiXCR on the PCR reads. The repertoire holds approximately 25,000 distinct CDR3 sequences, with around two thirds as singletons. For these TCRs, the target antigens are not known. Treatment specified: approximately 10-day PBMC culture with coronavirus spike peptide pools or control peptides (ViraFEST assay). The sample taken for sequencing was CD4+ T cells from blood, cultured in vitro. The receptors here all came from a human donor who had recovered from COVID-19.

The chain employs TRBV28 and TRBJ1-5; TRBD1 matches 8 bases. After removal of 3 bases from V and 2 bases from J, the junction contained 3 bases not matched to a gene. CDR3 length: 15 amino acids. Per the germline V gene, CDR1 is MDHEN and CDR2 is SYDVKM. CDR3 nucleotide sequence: TGTGCCAGCAGTTTCTCAGGGGGCGGCAATCAGCCCCAGCATTTT. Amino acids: CASSFSGGGNQPQHF.

DNA of the CDR3: TGTGCCAGCAGAACAGGGACAGGGAACACCATATATTTT. It is translated as CASRTGTGNTIYF. The gene calls are TRBV27 and TRBJ1-3; 9 bases are shared with TRBD1. CDR3 length equals 13 residues. The junction had 4 bases not matched to a gene; V was cut back by 6 bases and J by 7 bases. CDR1 is MNHEY and CDR2 is SMNVEV in the germline V gene (reference sequence).

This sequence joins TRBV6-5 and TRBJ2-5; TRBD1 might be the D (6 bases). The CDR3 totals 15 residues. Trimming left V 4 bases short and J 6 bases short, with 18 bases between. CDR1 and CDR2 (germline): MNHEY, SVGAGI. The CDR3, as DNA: TGTGCCAGCAGTTCCCAACAGGGAAGAGGGCAGACCCAGTACTTC. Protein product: CASSSQQGRGQTQYF.

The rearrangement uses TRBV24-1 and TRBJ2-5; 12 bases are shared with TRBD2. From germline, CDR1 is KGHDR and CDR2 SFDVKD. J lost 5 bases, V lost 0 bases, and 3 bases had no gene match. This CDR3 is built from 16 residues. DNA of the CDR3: TGTGCCACCAGTGATTTGCCGACTAGCGGGAGTGAGACCCAGTACTTC. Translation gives CATSDLPTSGSETQYF.

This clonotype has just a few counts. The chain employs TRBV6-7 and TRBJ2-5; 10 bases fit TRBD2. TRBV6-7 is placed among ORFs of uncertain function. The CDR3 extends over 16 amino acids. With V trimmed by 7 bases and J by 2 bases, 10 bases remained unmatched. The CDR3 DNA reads TGTGCCAGCAAGCTAGCGGGAGAGGGGGGGCAAGAGACCCAGTACTTC. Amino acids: CASKLAGEGGQETQYF.

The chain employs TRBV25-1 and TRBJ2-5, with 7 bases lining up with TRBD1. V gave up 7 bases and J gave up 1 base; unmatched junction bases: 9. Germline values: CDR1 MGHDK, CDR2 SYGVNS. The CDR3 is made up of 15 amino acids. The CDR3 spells CASKAGGIGQETQYF. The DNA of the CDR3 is TGTGCCAGCAAAGCAGGGGGAATAGGCCAAGAGACCCAGTACTTC.

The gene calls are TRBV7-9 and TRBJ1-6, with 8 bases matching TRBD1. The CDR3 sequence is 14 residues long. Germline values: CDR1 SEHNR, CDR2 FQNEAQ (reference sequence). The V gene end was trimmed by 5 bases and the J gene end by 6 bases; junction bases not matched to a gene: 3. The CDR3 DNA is TGTGCCAGCAGCGTTACAGGGGGTAATTCACCCCTCCACTTT. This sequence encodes CASSVTGGNSPLHF.

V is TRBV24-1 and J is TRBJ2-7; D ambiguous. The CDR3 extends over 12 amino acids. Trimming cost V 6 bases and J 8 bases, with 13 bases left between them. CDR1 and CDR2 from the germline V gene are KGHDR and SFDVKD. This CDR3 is CATSPDAFQQYF. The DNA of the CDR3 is TGTGCCACCAGTCCCGATGCGTTTCAGCAGTACTTC.

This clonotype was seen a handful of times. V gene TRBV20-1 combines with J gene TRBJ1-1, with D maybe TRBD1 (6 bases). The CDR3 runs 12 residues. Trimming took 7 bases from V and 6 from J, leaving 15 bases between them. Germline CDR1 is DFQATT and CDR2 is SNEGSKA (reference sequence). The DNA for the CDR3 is TGCAGTGGTATAACAGGGTCCTCTGAAGCTTTCTTT. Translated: CSGITGSSEAFF.

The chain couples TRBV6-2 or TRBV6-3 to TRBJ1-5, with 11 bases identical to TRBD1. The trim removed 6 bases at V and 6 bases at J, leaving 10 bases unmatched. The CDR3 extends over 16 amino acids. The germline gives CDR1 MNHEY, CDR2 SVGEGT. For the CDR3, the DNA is TGTGCCAGCAGCCCCTGGGGGACAGGGGGAGCTCAGCCCCAGCATTTT. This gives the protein CASSPWGTGGAQPQHF.

The chain's CDR3 is CASKKQGTEGETQYF. The CDR3 DNA is TGTGCCAGCAAAAAACAGGGAACCGAGGGAGAGACCCAGTACTTC. The chain combines TRBV7-3 with TRBJ2-5; D perhaps matches TRBD1 (6 bases). CDR3 size: 15 residues. Germline CDR1 SGHTA, CDR2 FQGTGA. V lost 7 bases, J lost 4 bases, and 19 bases lay in between.

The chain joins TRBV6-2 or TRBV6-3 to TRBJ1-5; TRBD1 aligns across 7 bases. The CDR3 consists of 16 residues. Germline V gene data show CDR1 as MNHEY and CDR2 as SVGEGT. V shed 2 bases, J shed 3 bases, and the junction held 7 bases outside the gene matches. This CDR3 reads CASSYPATGSNQPQHF. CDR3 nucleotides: TGTGCCAGCAGTTACCCAGCGACAGGGTCCAATCAGCCCCAGCATTTT.

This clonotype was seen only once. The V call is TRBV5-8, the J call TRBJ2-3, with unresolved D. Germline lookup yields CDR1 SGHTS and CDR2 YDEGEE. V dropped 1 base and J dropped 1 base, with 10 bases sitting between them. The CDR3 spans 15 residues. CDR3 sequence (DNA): TGTGCCAGCAGCTTGCAATCATTGGGCACAGATACGCAGTATTTT. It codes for CASSLQSLGTDTQYF.

The CDR3 DNA follows: TGTGCCAGCTCACCACTAGGACAGGGGCGAACCTATGGCTACACCTTC. Its protein product is CASSPLGQGRTYGYTF. The V call is TRBV18, the J call TRBJ1-2; 9 positions match TRBD1. The length of the CDR3 is 16 residues. Germline V lookup: CDR1 KGHSH, CDR2 LQKENI. J lost 4 bases, V lost 1 base, and 7 bases had no gene match.

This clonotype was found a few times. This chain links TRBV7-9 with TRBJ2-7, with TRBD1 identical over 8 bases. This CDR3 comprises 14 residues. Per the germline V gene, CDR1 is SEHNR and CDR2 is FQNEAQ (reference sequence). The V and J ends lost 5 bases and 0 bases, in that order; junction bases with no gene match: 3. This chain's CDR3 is CASSAGQGSYEQYF. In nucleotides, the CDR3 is TGTGCCAGCAGCGCCGGACAGGGCTCCTACGAGCAGTACTTC.

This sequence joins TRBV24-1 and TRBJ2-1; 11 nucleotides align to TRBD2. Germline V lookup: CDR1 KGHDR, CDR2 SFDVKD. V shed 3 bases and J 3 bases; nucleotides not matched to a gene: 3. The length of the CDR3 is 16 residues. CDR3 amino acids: CATSDSSGRDYNEQFF. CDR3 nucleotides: TGTGCCACCAGTGATAGTAGCGGGAGGGACTACAATGAGCAGTTCTTC.

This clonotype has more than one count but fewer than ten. The CDR3 sequence is CASSLSGAYYEQYF. The CDR3 coding sequence is TGTGCCAGCAGCCTATCAGGGGCTTACTACGAGCAGTACTTC. V gene TRBV27 combines with J gene TRBJ2-7, with D maybe TRBD1 (6 bases). V shed 6 bases and J shed 3 bases, with 15 bases lying between them. The CDR3 has 14 amino acids. CDR1 and CDR2 (germline): MNHEY, SMNVEV (reference sequence).

The CDR3 nucleotides are TGTGCCAACTTCCGGGACAGGGAGGCACCCCTCCACTTT. As protein: CANFRDREAPLHF. This sequence joins TRBV2 and TRBJ1-6, with 9 bases that match TRBD1. This CDR3 has 13 amino acids. The ends lost 10 bases at V and 11 bases at J; junction bases unmatched: 9. Looked up from germline, CDR1 is SNHLY and CDR2 is FYNNEI.

CDR3 residues: CASTGTGITDTQYF. In nucleotides, the CDR3 is TGTGCCAGTACCGGGACAGGGATAACAGATACGCAGTATTTT. The chain has TRBV7-2 and TRBJ2-3, with 9 bases fitting TRBD1. The V segment lost 9 bases and the J segment 3 bases; nucleotides outside the gene matches: 7. Germline V gene data show CDR1 as SGHTA and CDR2 as FQGNSA. CDR3 size: 14 residues.

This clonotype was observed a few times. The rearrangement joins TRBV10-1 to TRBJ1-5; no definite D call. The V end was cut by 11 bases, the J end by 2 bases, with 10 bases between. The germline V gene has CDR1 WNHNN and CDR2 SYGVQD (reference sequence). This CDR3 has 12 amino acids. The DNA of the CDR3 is TGCGCCTGCAACACCTGCAATCAGCCCCAGCATTTT. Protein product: CACNTCNQPQHF.

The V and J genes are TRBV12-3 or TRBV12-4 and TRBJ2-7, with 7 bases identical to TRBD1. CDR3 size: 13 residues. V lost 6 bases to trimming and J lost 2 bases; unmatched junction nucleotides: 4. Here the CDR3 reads CASRDRWAYEQYF. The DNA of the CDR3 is TGTGCCAGCAGGGACAGGTGGGCCTACGAGCAGTACTTC.

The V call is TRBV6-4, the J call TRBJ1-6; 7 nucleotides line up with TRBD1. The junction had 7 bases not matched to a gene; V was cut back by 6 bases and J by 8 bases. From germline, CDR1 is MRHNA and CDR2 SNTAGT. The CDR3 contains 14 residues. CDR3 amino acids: CASRMEQGYSPLHF. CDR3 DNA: TGTGCCAGCAGAATGGAACAGGGGTATTCACCCCTCCACTTT.

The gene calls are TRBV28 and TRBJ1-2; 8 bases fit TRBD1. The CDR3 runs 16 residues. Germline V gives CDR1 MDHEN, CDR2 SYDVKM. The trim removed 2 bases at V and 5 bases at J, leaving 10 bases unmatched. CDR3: CASSLQGASEIYGYTF. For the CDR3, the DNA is TGTGCCAGCAGTTTACAGGGGGCGAGCGAGATTTATGGCTACACCTTC.

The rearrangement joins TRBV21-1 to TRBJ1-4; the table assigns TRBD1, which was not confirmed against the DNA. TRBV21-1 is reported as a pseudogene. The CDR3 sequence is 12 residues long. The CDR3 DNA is TGTGCCAGCAGCGCATACCGGGCAAGGGTGTTTTTT. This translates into CASSAYRARVFF.

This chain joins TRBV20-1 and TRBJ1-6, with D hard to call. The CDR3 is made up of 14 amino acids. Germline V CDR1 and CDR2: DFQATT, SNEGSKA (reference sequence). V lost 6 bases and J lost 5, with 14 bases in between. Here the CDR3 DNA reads TGCAGTGCCCGGTCAGAAGGGAATAATTCACCCCTCCACTTT. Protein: CSARSEGNNSPLHF.

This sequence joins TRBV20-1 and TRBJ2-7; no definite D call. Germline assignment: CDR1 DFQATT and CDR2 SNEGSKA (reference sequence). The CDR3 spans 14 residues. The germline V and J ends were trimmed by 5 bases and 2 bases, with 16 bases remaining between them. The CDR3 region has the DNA TGCAGTGCTCCCGAGAGAATCTCCCCCTACGAGCAGTACTTC. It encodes CSAPERISPYEQYF.